The sequence of this T cell receptor beta chain was determined in a study of T cell responses to AZD1222 COVID-19 vaccine. Notes on the study in general: Clonal diversity may have been underestimated in mostly white British donors. Researchers report vaccine-associated CD4 TCRs spanning spike, with dominance at 160-218 and 743-854.

Worth noting for this clone: Antigen: not known.

The data were produced by immunoSEQ multiplex PCR, yet TCRdb's version contains in-frame clones alone and is incomplete. The table lists 95,000 to 150,000 clones, roughly 92% of them singletons. This receptor was taken from an adult in good health. The sample was peripheral blood, taken on day 0 of AZD1222 vaccination.

The chain's CDR3 is CASSGLQGWEEKLFF. CDR3 bases: TGTGCCAGCAGCGGGCTACAGGGTTGGGAGGAAAAACTGTTTTTT. The chain uses TRBV7-9 and TRBJ1-4, with D perhaps TRBD1 (6 bases). The germline V gene encodes CDR1 SEHNR and CDR2 FQNEAQ (reference sequence). Trimming took 5 bases from V and 8 from J, leaving 18 bases between them. This CDR3 is 15 amino acids long. Full variable domain (outside the CDR3, taken from reference TRBV7-9 and TRBJ1-4): DTGVSQNPRHKITKRGQNVTFRCDPISEHNRLYWYRQTLGQGPEFLTYFQNEAQLEKSRLLSDRFSAERPKGSFSTLEIQRTEQGDSAMYLCASSGLQGWEEKLFFGSGTQLSVL.